What follows is one T cell receptor beta chain and its context. This clone was counted a single time. It has no known antigen specificity. Per-base qualities were not stored, and no clone one base away is much larger. The protocol used for the library was the immunoSEQ multiplex PCR assay. T cell repertoires were profiled by deep sequencing of rearranged TCR beta loci, alongside multiparametric flow cytometry. This is the immuneACCESS table as TCRdb keeps it, with only in-frame sequences that have V and J called. A part of the clones is gone; compared with another copy, unresolved V genes explain less than half, and the rest is unexplained. The sample profile shows approximately 50,000 clones; around 88% of them were found once. The leading ten clones occupy less than 30% of the sample. This entry is derived from a study of lymphopenia after photon versus proton radiotherapy (dated by TCRdb to about 2019). Regarding the research as a whole: The study compared the immunological effects of photon versus proton radiation therapy in patients with gastrointestinal tumors who developed high-grade lymphopenia. The study was designed to characterize how the impact on the immune system differs between the two radiation modalities. The cohort included approximately 22 patients with gastrointestinal tumors who developed lymphopenia after receiving either photon or proton therapy.

Study-wide findings and limitations: Relative stability during treatment was observed in proton-treated patients, whereas loss of naive T cells and TCR diversity and gain of effector/memory populations were observed in photon-treated patients. The survival association was assessed only in patients who died, and the authors presented better survival with proton therapy as a possibility rather than a demonstrated result. Once the lymphocyte count had reached its nadir, the repertoires of photon-treated patients showed oligoclonal expansion, particularly of CD8+ Temra cells, and this expansion drove the decline in diversity. Across the cohort, among patients who died, a greater drop in TCR diversity after the nadir was inversely correlated with overall survival time.

CDR1 and CDR2, looked up from the germline V gene (reference sequence), are GTSNPN and SVGIG. The CDR3 covers 15 residues, taking in both the cysteine and the phenylalanine. Of the read, only the CDR3 DNA is kept; its 45 bases are in frame from base 1. V is cut back by 3 bases and J by 4 bases, with 8 bases in the junction unmatched. This specimen consisted of peripheral blood, obtained from a patient treated with photon-based radiotherapy. The chain links TRBV30 with TRBJ1-3; 8 nucleotides in the junction match TRBD1. This TCR was recovered from a man aged 45 to 65 with gastric cancer. DNA sequence: TGTGCCTGGAGACCCCAGGGGGCCGCCGGAAACACCATATATTTT. This is translated as CAWRPQGAAGNTIYF.